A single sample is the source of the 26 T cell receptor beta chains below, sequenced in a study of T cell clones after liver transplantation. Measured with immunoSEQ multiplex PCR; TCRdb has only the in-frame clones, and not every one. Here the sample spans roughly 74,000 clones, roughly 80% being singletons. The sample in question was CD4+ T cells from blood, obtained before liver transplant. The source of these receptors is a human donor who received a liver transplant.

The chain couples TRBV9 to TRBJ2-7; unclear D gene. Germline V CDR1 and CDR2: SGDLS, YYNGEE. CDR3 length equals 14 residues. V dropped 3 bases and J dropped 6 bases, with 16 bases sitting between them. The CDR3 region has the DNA TGTGCCAGCAGCGCCCTTCCAGAGATTGGCGAGCAGTACTTC. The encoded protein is CASSALPEIGEQYF.

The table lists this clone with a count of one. CDR3 coding DNA: TGCGCCGGGGGGGGACCCCCAAAAGGGAACACTGAAGCTTTCTTT. Its protein product is CAGGGPPKGNTEAFF. V gene TRBV10-1 combines with J gene TRBJ1-1; tentatively, D is TRBD1 (5 bases). The CDR3 sequence is 15 residues long. The ends were cut back, 11 bases at V and 1 base at J, with 20 bases in the middle. Germline V gives CDR1 WNHNN, CDR2 SYGVQD (reference sequence).

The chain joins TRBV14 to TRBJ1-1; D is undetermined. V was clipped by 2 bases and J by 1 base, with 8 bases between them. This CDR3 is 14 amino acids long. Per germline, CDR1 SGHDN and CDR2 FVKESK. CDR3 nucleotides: TGTGCCAGCAGCCAATGGGTAGGGAACACTGAAGCTTTCTTT. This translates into CASSQWVGNTEAFF. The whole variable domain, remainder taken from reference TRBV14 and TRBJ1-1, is EAGVTQFPSHSVIEKGQTVTLRCDPISGHDNLYWYRRVMGKEIKFLLHFVKESKQDESGMPNNRFLAERTGGTYSTLKVQPAELEDSGVYFCASSQWVGNTEAFFGQGTRLTVV.

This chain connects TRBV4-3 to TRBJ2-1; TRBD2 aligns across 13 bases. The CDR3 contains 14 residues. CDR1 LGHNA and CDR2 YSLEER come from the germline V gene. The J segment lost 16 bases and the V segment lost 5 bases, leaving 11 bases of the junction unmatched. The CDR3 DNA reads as TGCGCCAGCAGCTACGGGACTAGCGGGACCCATCTATTCTTC. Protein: CASSYGTSGTHLFF.

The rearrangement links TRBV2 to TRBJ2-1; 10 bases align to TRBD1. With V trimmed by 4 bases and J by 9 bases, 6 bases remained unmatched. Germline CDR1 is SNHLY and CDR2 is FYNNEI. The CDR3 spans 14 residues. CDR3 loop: CASSARDRGSEQFF. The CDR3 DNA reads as TGTGCCAGCAGTGCCCGGGACAGGGGTTCTGAGCAGTTCTTC. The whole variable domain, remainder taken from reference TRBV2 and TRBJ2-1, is EPEVTQTPSHQVTQMGQEVILRCVPISNHLYFYWYRQILGQKVEFLVSFYNNEISEKSEIFDDQFSVERPDGSNFTLKIRSTKLEDSAMYFCASSARDRGSEQFFGPGTRLTVL.

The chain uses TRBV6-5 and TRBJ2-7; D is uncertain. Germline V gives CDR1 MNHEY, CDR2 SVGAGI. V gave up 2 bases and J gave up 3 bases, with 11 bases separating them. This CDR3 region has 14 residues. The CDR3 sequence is CASSYGKGIYEQYF. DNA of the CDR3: TGTGCCAGCAGTTACGGTAAAGGGATCTACGAGCAGTACTTC.

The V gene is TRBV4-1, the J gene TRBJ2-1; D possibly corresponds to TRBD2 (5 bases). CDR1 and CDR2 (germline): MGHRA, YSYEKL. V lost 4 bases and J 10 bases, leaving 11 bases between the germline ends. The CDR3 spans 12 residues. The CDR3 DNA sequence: TGCGCCAGCAGCCCCCAGCGGCGGGAGCAGTTCTTC. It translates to CASSPQRREQFF.

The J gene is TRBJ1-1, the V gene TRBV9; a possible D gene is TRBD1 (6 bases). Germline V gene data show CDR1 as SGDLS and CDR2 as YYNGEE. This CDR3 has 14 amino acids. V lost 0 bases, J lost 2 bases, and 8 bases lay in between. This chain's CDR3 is CASSVGQENTEAFF. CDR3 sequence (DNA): TGTGCCAGCAGCGTAGGACAGGAAAACACTGAAGCTTTCTTT.

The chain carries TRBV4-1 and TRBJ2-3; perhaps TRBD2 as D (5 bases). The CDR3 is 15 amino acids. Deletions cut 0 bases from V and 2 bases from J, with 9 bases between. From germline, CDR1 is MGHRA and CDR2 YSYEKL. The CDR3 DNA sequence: TGCGCCAGCAGCCAAGAAGCGGCCGTCACAGATACGCAGTATTTT. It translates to CASSQEAAVTDTQYF.

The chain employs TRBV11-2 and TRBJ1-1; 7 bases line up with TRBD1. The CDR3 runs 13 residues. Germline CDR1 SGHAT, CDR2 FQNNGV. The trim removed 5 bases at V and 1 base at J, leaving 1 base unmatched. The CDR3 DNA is TGTGCCAGCAGCCGACAGGGGAACACTGAAGCTTTCTTT. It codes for CASSRQGNTEAFF.

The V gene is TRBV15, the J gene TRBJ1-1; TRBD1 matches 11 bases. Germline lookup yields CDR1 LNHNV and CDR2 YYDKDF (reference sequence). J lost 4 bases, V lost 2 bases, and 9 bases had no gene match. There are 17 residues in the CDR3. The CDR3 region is CATSRPPPGTGGTEAFF. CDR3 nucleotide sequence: TGTGCCACCAGCAGACCCCCTCCCGGGACAGGGGGCACTGAAGCTTTCTTT.

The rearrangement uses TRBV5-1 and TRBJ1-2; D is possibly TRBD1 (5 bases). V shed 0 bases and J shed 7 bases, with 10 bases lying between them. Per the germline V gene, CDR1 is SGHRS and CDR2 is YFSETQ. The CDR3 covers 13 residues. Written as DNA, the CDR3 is TGCGCCAGCAGCTTGGTTGCAGGGCCTGGCTACACCTTC. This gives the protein CASSLVAGPGYTF.

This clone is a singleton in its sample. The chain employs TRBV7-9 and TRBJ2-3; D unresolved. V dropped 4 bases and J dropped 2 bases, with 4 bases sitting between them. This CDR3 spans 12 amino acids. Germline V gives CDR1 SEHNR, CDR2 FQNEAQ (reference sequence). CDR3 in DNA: TGTGCCAGCAGCTCGTCCACAGATACGCAGTATTTT. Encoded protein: CASSSSTDTQYF.

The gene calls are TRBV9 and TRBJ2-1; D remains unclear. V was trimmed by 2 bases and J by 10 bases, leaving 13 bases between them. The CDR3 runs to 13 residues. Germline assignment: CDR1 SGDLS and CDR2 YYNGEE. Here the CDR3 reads CASSVSLMREQFF. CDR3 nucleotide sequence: TGTGCCAGCAGCGTTTCATTGATGCGGGAGCAGTTCTTC.

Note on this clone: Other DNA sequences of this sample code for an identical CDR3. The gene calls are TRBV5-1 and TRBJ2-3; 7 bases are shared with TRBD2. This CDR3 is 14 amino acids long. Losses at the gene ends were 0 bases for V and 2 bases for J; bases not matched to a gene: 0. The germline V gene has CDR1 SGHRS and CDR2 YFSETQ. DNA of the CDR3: TGCGCCAGCAGCTTGGGGGACTACACAGATACGCAGTATTTT. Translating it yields CASSLGDYTDTQYF.

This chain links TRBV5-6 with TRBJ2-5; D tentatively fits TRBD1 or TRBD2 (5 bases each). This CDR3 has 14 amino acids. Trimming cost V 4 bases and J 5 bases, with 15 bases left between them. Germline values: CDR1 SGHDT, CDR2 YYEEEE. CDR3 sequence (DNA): TGTGCCAGCAGCCGAGGGGCGGCACGGGAGACCCAGTACTTC. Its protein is CASSRGAARETQYF.

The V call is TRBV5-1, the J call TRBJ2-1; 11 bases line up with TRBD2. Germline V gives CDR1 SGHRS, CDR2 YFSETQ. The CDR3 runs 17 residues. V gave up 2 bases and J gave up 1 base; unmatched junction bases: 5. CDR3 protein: CASSFYGTSGSYNEQFF. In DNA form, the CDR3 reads TGCGCCAGCAGCTTTTATGGGACTAGCGGTTCCTACAATGAGCAGTTCTTC.

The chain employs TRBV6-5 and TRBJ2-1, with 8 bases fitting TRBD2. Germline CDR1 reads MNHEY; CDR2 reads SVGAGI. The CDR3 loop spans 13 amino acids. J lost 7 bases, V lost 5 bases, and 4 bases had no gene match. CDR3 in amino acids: CASSKTSVNEQFF. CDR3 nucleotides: TGTGCCAGCAGTAAGACTAGCGTGAATGAGCAGTTCTTC.

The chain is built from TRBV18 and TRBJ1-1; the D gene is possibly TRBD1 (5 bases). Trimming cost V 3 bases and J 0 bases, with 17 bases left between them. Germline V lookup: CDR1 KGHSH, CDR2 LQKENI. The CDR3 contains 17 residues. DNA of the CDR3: TGTGCCAGCTCACCGGCGGGCGGGACCTTAATGAACACTGAAGCTTTCTTT. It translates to CASSPAGGTLMNTEAFF.

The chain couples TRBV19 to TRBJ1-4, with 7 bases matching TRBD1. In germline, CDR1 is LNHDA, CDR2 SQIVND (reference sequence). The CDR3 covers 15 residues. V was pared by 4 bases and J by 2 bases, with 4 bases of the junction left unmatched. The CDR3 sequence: CASSTGGSTNEKLFF. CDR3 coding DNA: TGTGCCAGTAGTACAGGGGGATCGACTAATGAAAAACTGTTTTTT.

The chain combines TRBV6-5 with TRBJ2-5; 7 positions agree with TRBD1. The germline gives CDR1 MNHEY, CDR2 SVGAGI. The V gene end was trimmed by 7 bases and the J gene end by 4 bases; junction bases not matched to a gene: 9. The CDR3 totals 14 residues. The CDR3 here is CASTARGPGETQYF. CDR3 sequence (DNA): TGTGCCAGCACCGCGAGGGGGCCTGGAGAGACCCAGTACTTC.

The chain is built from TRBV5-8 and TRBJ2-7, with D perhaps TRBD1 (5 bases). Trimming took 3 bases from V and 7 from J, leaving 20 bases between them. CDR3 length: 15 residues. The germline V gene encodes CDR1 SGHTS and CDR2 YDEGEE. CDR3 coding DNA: TGTGCCAGCAGCTGGCGGCAGGGCATTTTGGAAGAGCAGTACTTC. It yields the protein CASSWRQGILEEQYF. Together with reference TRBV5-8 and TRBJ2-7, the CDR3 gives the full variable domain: EAGVTQSPTHLIKTRGQQATLRCSPISGHTSVYWYQQALGLGLQFLLWYDEGEERNRGNFPPRFSGRQFPNYSSELNVNALELEDSALYLCASSWRQGILEEQYFGPGTRLTVT.

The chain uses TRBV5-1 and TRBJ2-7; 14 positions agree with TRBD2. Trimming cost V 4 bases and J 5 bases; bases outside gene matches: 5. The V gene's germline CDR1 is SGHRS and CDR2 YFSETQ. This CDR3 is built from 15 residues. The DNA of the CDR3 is TGCGCCAGCAGCACGGGACTAGCGGGAGATGACGAGCAGTACTTC. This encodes CASSTGLAGDDEQYF.

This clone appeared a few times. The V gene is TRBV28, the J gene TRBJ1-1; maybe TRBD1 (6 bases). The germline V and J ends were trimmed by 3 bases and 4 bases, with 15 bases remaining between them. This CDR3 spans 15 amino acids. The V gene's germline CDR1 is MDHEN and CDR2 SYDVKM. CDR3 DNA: TGTGCCAGCAGTTTTCAGGGGCCCCCTGGCACTGAAGCTTTCTTT. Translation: CASSFQGPPGTEAFF.

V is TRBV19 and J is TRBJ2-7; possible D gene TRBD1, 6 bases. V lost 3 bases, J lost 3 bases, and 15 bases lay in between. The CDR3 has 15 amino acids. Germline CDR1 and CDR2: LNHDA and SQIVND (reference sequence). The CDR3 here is CASSMVGQTYYEQYF. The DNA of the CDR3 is TGTGCCAGTAGTATGGTAGGACAGACCTACTACGAGCAGTACTTC. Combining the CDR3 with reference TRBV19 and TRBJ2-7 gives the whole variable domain DGGITQSPKYLFRKEGQNVTLSCEQNLNHDAMYWYRQDPGQGLRLIYYSQIVNDFQKGDIAEGYSVSREKKESFPLTVTSAQKNPTAFYLCASSMVGQTYYEQYFGPGTRLTVT.

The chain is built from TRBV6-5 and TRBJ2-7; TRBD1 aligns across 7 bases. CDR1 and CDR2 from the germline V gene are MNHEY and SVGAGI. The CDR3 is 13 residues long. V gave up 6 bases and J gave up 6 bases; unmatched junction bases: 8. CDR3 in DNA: TGTGCCAGCAGGGAGACAGGGTATCTCGAGCAGTACTTC. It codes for CASRETGYLEQYF.